One and the same sample provided the 2 T cell receptor beta chains below, sequenced in a study of blood T cell repertoires in COVID-19. Profiling relied on immunoSEQ multiplex PCR, and the TCRdb table lists in-frame clones only, not all of them. The top ten hold roughly 5% of the sample, which has approximately 280,000 clones, 65% to 90% seen once. Sequencing used peripheral blood. The receptors were gathered from a man aged 50 or older with active or convalescent COVID-19.

J is TRBJ2-1 and V is TRBV30; TRBD2 matches 12 bases. J lost 7 bases, V lost 5 bases, and 6 bases had no gene match. In germline, CDR1 is GTSNPN, CDR2 SVGIG (reference sequence). CDR3 length equals 14 residues. The CDR3 loop reads CAWGLAGPWNEQFF. CDR3 nucleotide sequence: TGTGCCTGGGGACTAGCGGGACCTTGGAATGAGCAGTTCTTC. The entire variable domain, with the rest obtained from reference TRBV30 and TRBJ2-1, is as follows: SQTIHQWPATLVQPVGSPLSLECTVEGTSNPNLYWYRQAAGRGLQLLFYSVGIGQISSEVPQNLSASRPQDRQFILSSKKLLLSDSGFYLCAWGLAGPWNEQFFGPGTRLTVL.

The table lists this clone with a few counts. The chain carries TRBV7-9 and TRBJ1-4; TRBD1 agrees at 8 bases. V shed 0 bases and J 8 bases; nucleotides not matched to a gene: 5. Germline CDR1 is SEHNR and CDR2 is FQNEAQ (reference sequence). The CDR3 length is 15 residues. The CDR3 DNA reads TGTGCCAGCAGCTTAGCTGTTACAGGGGGGGAAAAACTGTTTTTT. It is translated as CASSLAVTGGEKLFF.